Below, 3 T cell receptor beta chains from the same sample are listed, as sequenced in a study of cytomegalovirus exposure and HLA in healthy donors. Sequencing used immunoSEQ multiplex PCR; TCRdb keeps in-frame clones, though not all of them. This repertoire shows about 240,000 clones, more than 75% found once; its top ten account for 0.95% to 1.5%. The sample taken for sequencing was PBMCs. The receptors were gathered from a woman between 25 and 40 years old in good health and CMV-seropositive.

The chain joins TRBV6-1 to TRBJ2-7, with 8 bases aligning to TRBD2. This CDR3 comprises 14 residues. In germline, CDR1 is MNHNS, CDR2 SASEGT. With 6 bases clipped from V and 2 bases from J, the junction kept 6 bases outside the gene matches. The CDR3 is CASRLAANPYEQYF. Written as DNA, the CDR3 is TGTGCCAGCAGACTAGCGGCGAACCCCTACGAGCAGTACTTC.

The chain links TRBV7-9 to TRBJ2-1, with D unclear. This CDR3 contains 14 residues. Germline CDR1 is SEHNR and CDR2 is FQNEAQ (reference sequence). V dropped 1 base and J dropped 8 bases, with 12 bases sitting between them. This chain's CDR3 is CASSLVSQIYEQFF. The DNA for the CDR3 is TGTGCCAGCAGCTTAGTCTCGCAGATATATGAGCAGTTCTTC.

J is TRBJ1-4 and V is TRBV28, with 9 bases aligning to TRBD1. V was pared by 6 bases and J by 6 bases, with 5 bases of the junction left unmatched. The CDR3 is 14 amino acids. In germline, CDR1 is MDHEN, CDR2 SYDVKM. In DNA form, the CDR3 reads TGTGCCAGCAGCAACAGGGGGCTGTATGAAAAACTGTTTTTT. It is translated as CASSNRGLYEKLFF.